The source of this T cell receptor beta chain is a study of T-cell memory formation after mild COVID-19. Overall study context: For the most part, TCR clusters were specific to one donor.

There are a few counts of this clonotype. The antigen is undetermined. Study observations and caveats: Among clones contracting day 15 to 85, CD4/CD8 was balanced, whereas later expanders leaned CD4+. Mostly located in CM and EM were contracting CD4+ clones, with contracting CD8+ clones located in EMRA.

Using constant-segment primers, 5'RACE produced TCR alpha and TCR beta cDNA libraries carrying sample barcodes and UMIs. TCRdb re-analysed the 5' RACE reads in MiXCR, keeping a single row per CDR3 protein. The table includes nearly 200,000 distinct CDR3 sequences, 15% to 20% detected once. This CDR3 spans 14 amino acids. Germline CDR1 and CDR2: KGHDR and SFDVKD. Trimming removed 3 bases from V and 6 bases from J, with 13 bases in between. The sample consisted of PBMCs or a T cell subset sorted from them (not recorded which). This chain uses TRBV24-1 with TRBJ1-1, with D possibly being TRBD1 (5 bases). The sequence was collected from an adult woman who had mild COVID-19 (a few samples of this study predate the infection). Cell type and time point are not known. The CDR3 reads CATSDLGTTAEAFF. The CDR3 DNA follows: TGTGCCACCAGTGATCTGGGGACGACGGCTGAAGCTTTCTTT.